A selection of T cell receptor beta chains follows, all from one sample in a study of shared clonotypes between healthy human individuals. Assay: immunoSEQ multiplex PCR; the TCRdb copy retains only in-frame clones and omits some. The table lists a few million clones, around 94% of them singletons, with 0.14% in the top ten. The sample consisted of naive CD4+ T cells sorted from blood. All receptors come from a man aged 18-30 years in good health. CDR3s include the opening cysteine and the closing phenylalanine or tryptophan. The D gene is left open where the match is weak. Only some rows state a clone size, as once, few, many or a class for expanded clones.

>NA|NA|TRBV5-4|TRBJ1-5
TGTGCCAGCAGCCCTGGGAGGGGGGGTCAGCCCCAGCATTTT
CASSPGRGGQPQHF
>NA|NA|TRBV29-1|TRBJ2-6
TGCAGCGTCTCGGGGGGGGCCAACGTCCTGACTTTC
CSVSGGANVLTF
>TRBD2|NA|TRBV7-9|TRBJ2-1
TGTGCCAGCAGCTCACAAGGCCGAAGCGGGAGCTCCTACAATGAGCAGTTCTTC
CASSSQGRSGSSYNEQFF
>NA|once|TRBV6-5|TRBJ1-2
TGTGCCAGCAGTTACTCCACTCCGGGGGGGAACTATGGCTACACCTTC
CASSYSTPGGNYGYTF
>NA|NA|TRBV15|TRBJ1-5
TGTGCCACCAGTTTTCTTGGAGTTTATAGCAATCAGCCCCAGCATTTT
CATSFLGVYSNQPQHF
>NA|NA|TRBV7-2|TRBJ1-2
TGTGCCAGCAGCCAGGGATTGGGGTTTTATGGCTACACCTTC
CASSQGLGFYGYTF
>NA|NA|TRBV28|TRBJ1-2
TGTGCCAGCAGTTTAGCAGGGAGGGGTAACTATGGCTACACCTTC
CASSLAGRGNYGYTF
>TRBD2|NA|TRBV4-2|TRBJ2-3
TGTGCCAGCAGCCAAGCCGCCCTAGCGGGGGATGGAGATACGCAGTATTTT
CASSQAALAGDGDTQYF
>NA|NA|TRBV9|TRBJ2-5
TGTGCCAGCAGCGTAGGAGGCGTTGAGACCCAGTACTTC
CASSVGGVETQYF
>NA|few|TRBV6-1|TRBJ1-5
TGTGCCAGCAGTGATGGTCCTCACCAGCCCCAGCATTTT
CASSDGPHQPQHF
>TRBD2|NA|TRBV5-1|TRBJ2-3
TGCGCCAGCAACTGGGAGGGCGCAGATACGCAGTATTTT
CASNWEGADTQYF
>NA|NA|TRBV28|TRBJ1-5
TGTGCCAGCAGTGGACGGGGCCGCGCAAATCAGCCCCAGCATTTT
CASSGRGRANQPQHF
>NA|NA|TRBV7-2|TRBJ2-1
TGTGCCAGCAGCTTAGTCGGGGGAGTTCCGGACAATGAGCAGTTCTTC
CASSLVGGVPDNEQFF
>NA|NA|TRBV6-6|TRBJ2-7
TGTGCCAGCAGCCGCACAACAGGGCCCTACGAGCAGTACTTC
CASSRTTGPYEQYF
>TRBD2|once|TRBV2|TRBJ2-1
TGTGCCAGCCGGGAGGGGCGGGAGTCCTACAATGAGCAGTTCTTC
CASREGRESYNEQFF
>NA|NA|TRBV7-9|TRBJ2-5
TGTGCCAGCAGCTTCCCCGCGATGAGGGAGACCCAGTACTTC
CASSFPAMRETQYF
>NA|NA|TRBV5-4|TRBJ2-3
TGTGCCAGCAGTCTTCCCATAGGTACGCAGTATTTT
CASSLPIGTQYF
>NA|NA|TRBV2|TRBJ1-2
TGTGCCAGCACCCGTGTAGTACAGGGTGCCGATGGCTACACCTTC
CASTRVVQGADGYTF
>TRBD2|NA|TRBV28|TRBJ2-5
TGTGCCACCACGTCATTATACGGACTAGCGGGAGTAGGAGAGACCCAGTACTTC
CATTSLYGLAGVGETQYF
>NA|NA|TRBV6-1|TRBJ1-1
TGTGCCAGCAGTGAAGCGCGTAGGACAGAGAACACTGAAGCTTTCTTT
CASSEARRTENTEAFF
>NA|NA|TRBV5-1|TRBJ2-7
TGCGCCAGCAGCTTCGGAACATATGCCTACGAGCAGTACTTC
CASSFGTYAYEQYF
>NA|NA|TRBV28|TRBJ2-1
TGTGCCAGCAGGACCTACAGGGAAGATGAGCAGTTCTTC
CASRTYREDEQFF
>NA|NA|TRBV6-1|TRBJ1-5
TGTGCCAGCAGTGTATCTTCCAGAACAAATCAGCCCCAGCATTTT
CASSVSSRTNQPQHF
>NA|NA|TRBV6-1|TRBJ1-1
TGTGCCAGCAGTGCCCCGGGAGGGAGTACTGAAGCTTTCTTT
CASSAPGGSTEAFF
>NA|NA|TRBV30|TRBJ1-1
TGTGCCTGGAGTTCGGGGGCTGGCACTGAAGCTTTCTTT
CAWSSGAGTEAFF
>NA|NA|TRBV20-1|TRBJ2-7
TGCAGTGGGACTAACCTCTACGAGCAGTACTTC
CSGTNLYEQYF
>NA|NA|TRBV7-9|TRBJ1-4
TGTGCCAGCAGCTTAGGCCCAGGTCAAAATGAAAAACTGTTTTTT
CASSLGPGQNEKLFF
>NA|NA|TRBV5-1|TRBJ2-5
TGCGCCAGCAGCTTGGGGGTTGGAGAGACCCAGTACTTC
CASSLGVGETQYF
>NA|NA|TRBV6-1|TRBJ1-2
TGTGCCAGCAATTATCTCGTCGCCCCTAACTATGGCTACACCTTC
CASNYLVAPNYGYTF
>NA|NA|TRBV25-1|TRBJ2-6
TGTGCCAGCAGTGAATTCGGCGGGGTGGCTGGGGCCAACGTCCTGACTTTC
CASSEFGGVAGANVLTF
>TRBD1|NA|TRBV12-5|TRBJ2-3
TGTGCTAGTGGTTTGGTGACAGGGTGGAGCACAGATACGCAGTATTTT
CASGLVTGWSTDTQYF
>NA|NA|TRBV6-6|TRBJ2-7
TGTGCCAGCAGTTACGGATGGTACGAGCAGTACTTC
CASSYGWYEQYF
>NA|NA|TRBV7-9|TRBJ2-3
TGTGCCAGCAGCTTAGATAGGTCTATAACAGATACGCAGTATTTT
CASSLDRSITDTQYF
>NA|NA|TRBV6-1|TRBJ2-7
TGTGCCAGCAGCAGGGAATACTACGAGCAGTACTTC
CASSREYYEQYF
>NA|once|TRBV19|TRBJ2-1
TGTGCCAGTAGTAGGAGTGGTAATATAGAGCAGTTCTTC
CASSRSGNIEQFF
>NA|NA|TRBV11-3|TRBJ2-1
TGTGCCAGCAGCTTAGATGGCGACAATGAGCAGTTCTTC
CASSLDGDNEQFF
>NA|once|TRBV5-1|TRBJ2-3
TGCGCCAGCAATTCAGGGGTGAAAACAGATACGCAGTATTTT
CASNSGVKTDTQYF
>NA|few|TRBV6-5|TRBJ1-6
TGTGCCAGCAGCCCTGCAGCCCCTTATAATTCACCCCTCCACTTT
CASSPAAPYNSPLHF
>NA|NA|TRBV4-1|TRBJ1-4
TGCGCCAGCAGCGACCGAGGCGGGAGGGAAGAAAAACTGTTTTTT
CASSDRGGREEKLFF
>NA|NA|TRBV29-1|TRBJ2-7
TGCAGCGTTGTAGGGGGCTACGAGCAGTACTTC
CSVVGGYEQYF
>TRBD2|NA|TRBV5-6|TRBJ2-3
TGTGCCAGCAGCTCCCTAGCGGGGAGCACAGATACGCAGTATTTT
CASSSLAGSTDTQYF
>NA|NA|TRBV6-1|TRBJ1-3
TGTGCCAGTCAAGAGAACCACTCTGGAAACACCATATATTTT
CASQENHSGNTIYF
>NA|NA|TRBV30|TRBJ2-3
TGTGCCTGGACGCTATCGGCAGATACGCAGTATTTT
CAWTLSADTQYF
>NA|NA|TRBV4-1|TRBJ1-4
TGCGCCAGCAGCCAGGACCAGGGATATGCAACTAATGAAAAACTGTTTTTT
CASSQDQGYATNEKLFF
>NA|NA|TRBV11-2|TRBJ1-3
TGTGCCAGCAGCCCGGACAGAGCCTTCTCTGGAAACACCATATATTTT
CASSPDRAFSGNTIYF
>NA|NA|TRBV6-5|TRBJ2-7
TGTGCCAGCAGTTACTCGAGGGAATCAGGATCCTACGAGCAGTACTTC
CASSYSRESGSYEQYF
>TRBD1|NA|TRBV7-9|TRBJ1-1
TGTGCCAGCAGCCCGTCGACAGGGGGTGAAGCTTTCTTT
CASSPSTGGEAFF
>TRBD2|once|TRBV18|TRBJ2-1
TGTGCCAGCTCCCCTGTTGGAGCGGGGGTAATGAATGAGCAGTTCTTC
CASSPVGAGVMNEQFF
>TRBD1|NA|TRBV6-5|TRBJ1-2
TGTGCCAGCATCAGACCAGGGGGAGGCTATGGCTACACCTTC
CASIRPGGGYGYTF
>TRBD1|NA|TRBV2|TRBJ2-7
TGTGCCAGCAGAGGACAGGGGGCCTACGAGCAGTACTTC
CASRGQGAYEQYF
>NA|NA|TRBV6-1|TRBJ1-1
TGTGCCAGCAGTGAATCCTCATCGCGGGGACCTGAAGCTTTCTTT
CASSESSSRGPEAFF
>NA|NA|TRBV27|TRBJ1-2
TGTGCCAGCAGTTTAGGACGATACTATGGCTACACCTTC
CASSLGRYYGYTF
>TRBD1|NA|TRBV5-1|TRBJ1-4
TGCGCCAGCAGCTTGGCAGGGGGCGAAACTAATGAAAAACTGTTTTTT
CASSLAGGETNEKLFF
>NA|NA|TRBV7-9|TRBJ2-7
TGTGCCAGCAGCTTTCCCGGGACACGGGCCGACGAGCAGTACTTC
CASSFPGTRADEQYF
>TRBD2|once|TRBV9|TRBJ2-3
TGTGCCAGCAGCGTACGGGCGGGAGGCCCAGATACGCAGTATTTT
CASSVRAGGPDTQYF
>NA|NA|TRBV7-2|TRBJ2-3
TGTGCCAGCAGCTTGGGACTTTTCACAGATACGCAGTATTTT
CASSLGLFTDTQYF
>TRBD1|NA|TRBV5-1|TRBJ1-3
TGCGCCAGTTCCGGGACAGCCGGAAACACCATATATTTT
CASSGTAGNTIYF
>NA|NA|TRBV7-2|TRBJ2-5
TGTGCCAGCAGCTTTATACAGGGATTTCTCTTGGAGACCCAGTACTTC
CASSFIQGFLLETQYF
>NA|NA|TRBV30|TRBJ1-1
TGTGCCTGGAGGAGGGGACCTGACAACACTGAAGCTTTCTTT
CAWRRGPDNTEAFF
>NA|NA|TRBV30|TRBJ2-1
TGTGCCTGGAACCAGCGGAACGAGCAGTTCTTC
CAWNQRNEQFF